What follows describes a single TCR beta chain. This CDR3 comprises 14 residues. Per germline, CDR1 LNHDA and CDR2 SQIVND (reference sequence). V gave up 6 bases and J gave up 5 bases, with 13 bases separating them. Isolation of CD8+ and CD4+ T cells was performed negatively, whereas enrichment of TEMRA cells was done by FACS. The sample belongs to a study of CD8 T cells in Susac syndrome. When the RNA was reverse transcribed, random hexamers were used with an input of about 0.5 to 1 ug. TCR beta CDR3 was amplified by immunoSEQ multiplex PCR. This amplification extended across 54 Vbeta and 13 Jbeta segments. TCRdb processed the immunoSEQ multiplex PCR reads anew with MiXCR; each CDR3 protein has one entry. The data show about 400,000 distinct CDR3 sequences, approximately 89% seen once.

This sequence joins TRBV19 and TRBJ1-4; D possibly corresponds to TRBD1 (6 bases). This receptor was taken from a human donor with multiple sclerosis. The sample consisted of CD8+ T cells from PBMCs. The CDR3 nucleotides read TGTGCCAGTAGGATGGGACAAAAAAATGAAAAACTGTTTTTT. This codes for CASRMGQKNEKLFF. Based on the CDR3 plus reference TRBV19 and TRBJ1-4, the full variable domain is DGGITQSPKYLFRKEGQNVTLSCEQNLNHDAMYWYRQDPGQGLRLIYYSQIVNDFQKGDIAEGYSVSREKKESFPLTVTSAQKNPTAFYLCASRMGQKNEKLFFGSGTQLSVL.